This T cell receptor (beta chain) came from a study of control samples from healthy donors and cancer patients. The CDR3 spans 13 residues. The trim removed 5 bases at V and 9 bases at J, leaving 6 bases unmatched. Libraries were prepared by immunoSEQ multiplex PCR; TCRdb keeps only in-frame clonotypes and omits some of them. The sample consists of approximately 70,000 clones, around four fifths of them appearing once. This TCR was recovered from a man aged 45-65 years in good health. The chain uses TRBV12-3 or TRBV12-4 and TRBJ2-1, with 8 bases lining up with TRBD1. Source material: blood. CDR3 in DNA: TGTGCCAGCAGTGCGGACAGGGCTCGTGAGCAGTTCTTC. This encodes CASSADRAREQFF.